The clone carrying this T cell receptor beta chain occurred a few times. Seattle cases were enrolled at active infection and followed longitudinally. The sample originates from a study of blood T cell repertoires in COVID-19. Background on the study: Acute and convalescent COVID-19 specimens originated in the United States, Italy and Spain. The analysed material was cDNA or gDNA that came from T cells, B-cell-depleted T cells, or PBMCs.

The protocol was immunoSEQ multiplex PCR, while the TCRdb copy is restricted to in-frame clones and leaves out a portion. Here the sample spans tens of thousands of clones, 55% to 75% being singletons. With V trimmed by 2 bases and J by 0 bases, 12 bases remained unmatched. CDR3 size: 21 residues. In germline, CDR1 is LNHDA, CDR2 SQIVND (reference sequence). The receptor was derived from a woman aged 70 to 79 with COVID-19, enrolled during active disease. The V and J genes are TRBV19 and TRBJ2-1, with 14 bases matching TRBD2. Sequencing input: peripheral blood. The CDR3 loop reads CASSIRKGLAGAPHSYNEQFF. The CDR3 DNA follows: TGTGCCAGTAGTATAAGGAAGGGACTAGCGGGGGCCCCCCACTCCTACAATGAGCAGTTCTTC.